This T cell receptor (beta chain) stems from a study of shared clonotypes between healthy human individuals. Repertoires were generated with immunoSEQ multiplex PCR, while TCRdb's copy carries only in-frame clones and drops some. The table has roughly 450,000 clones, more than 65% seen once. This sequence originates from a woman in her 40s in good health. Some clones in this sample may be carry-over from other donors' samples. Input material: PBMCs.

Here the CDR3 reads CASSPRRLDRGLGETQYF. The CDR3 nucleotides read TGTGCCAGCTCACCACGCCGTCTGGACAGGGGGCTGGGAGAGACCCAGTACTTC. J is TRBJ2-5 and V is TRBV18, with 11 bases fitting TRBD1. The germline CDR1 and CDR2 sequences are KGHSH and LQKENI. CDR3 length: 18 amino acids. With 1 base clipped from V and 4 bases from J, the junction kept 11 bases outside the gene matches.